This T cell receptor (beta chain) appears in the sequencing data of a study of blood T cell repertoires in COVID-19. About the research overall: PBMCs, B-cell-depleted T cells, or T cells provided the cDNA or gDNA that made up the material.

Only in-frame clones appear in the TCRdb table, and some are missing; sequencing was by immunoSEQ multiplex PCR. Of about 110,000 clones listed, under 85% were seen once; the top ten hold 4% to 4.5%. Trimming took 4 bases from V and 6 from J, leaving 13 bases between them. This CDR3 is 13 amino acids long. Looked up from germline, CDR1 is MDHEN and CDR2 is SYDVKM. J is TRBJ2-7 and V is TRBV28; D call uncertain. This TCR derives from a woman aged 70-85 years with acute or convalescent COVID-19. Source material: peripheral blood. The CDR3, as DNA: TGTGCCAGCAGTTCCCTCCCCAGGTTCGAGCAGTACGTC. Translation: CASSSLPRFEQYV.